This TCR beta chain was captured by sequencing in a study of radiation and T cells in renal cell carcinoma. Time point: blood 2 weeks post-SBRT. Treatment noted: 15 Gy SBRT to primary tumor, nephrectomy 4 weeks later. Study conclusions and caveats: Top tumor clonotypes rose in blood 2 weeks post-radiation, then contracted. Baseline intratumoral clonotype presence is unknown without pretreatment biopsies.

Germline CDR1 SGHRS, CDR2 YFSETQ. V was cut by 0 bases and J by 3 bases, with 6 bases left in between. CDR3 size: 14 residues. The repertoire was sequenced with immunoSEQ multiplex PCR; TCRdb's copy has only in-frame clones and lacks some. The sample has tens of thousands of clones, 80% to 90% seen once. About this clone itself: What it binds is unknown.

The V call is TRBV5-1, the J call TRBJ2-2, with a tentative D call TRBD1 (6 bases). Sequencing was performed on blood, taken from a patient whose treatment included radiotherapy and nephrectomy. This sequence originates from a woman aged 50 to 60 with renal cell carcinoma. The CDR3 DNA reads as TGCGCCAGCAGCTTGGGACAGGACACCGGGGAGCTGTTTTTT. The encoded protein is CASSLGQDTGELFF.